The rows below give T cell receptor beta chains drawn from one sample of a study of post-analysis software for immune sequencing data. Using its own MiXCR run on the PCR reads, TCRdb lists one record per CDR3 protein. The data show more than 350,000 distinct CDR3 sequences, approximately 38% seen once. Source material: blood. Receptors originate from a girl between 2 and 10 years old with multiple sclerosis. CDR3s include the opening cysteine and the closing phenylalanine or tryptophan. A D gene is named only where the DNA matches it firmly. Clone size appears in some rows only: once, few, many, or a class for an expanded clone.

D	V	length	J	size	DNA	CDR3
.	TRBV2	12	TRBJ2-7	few	TGTGCCAGCGGGGGGAATTTCTACGAGCAGTACTTC	CASGGNFYEQYF
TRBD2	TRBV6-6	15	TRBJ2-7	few	TGTGCCAGCAGGAGCCTAGGGACTAGCGGCTACGAGCAGTACTTC	CASRSLGTSGYEQYF
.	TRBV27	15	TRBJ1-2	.	TGTGCCAGCAGTTTATCGGCAGCGGGTCGCTATGGCTACACCTTC	CASSLSAAGRYGYTF
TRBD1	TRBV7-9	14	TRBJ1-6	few	TGTGCCAGCAGCCCCGGGACAGTGAATTCACCCCTCCACTTT	CASSPGTVNSPLHF
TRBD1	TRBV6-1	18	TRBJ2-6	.	TGTGCCAGCAGTGGAGGGGACAGAAAAAGCTCTGGGGCCAACGTCCTGACTTTC	CASSGGDRKSSGANVLTF
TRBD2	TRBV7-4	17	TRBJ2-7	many	TGTGCCAGCAGCTTGGGTTCTAGCGGGAGGGTAACCTACGAGCAGTACTTC	CASSLGSSGRVTYEQYF
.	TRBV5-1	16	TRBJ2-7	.	TGCGCCAGCAGCTTGGAGCCGACCGCGGTTGGCTACGAGCAGTACTTC	CASSLEPTAVGYEQYF
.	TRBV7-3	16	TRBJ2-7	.	TGTGCCAGCAGCTTACTTCCCCTCAGCTCCTACAATGAGCAGTACTTC	CASSLLPLSSYNEQYF
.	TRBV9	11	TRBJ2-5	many	TGTGCCAGCAGCGTAGAGGAGACCCAGTACTTC	CASSVEETQYF
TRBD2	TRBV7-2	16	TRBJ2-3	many	TGTGCCAGCAGCTTACAGGCGGGAGGGAACACAGATACGCAGTATTTT	CASSLQAGGNTDTQYF
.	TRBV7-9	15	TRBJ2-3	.	TGTGCCAGCAGCAACTTGGGGGGTAGCACAGATACGCAGTATTTT	CASSNLGGSTDTQYF
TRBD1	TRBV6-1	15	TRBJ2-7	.	TGTGCCAGCAGCCTTACTGGCCGGGACAGGGGGCGGTTGTACTTC	CASSLTGRDRGRLYF
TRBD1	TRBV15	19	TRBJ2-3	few	TGTGCCACCAGCAGAGCCCCTCCTCGGGGGACAGGGGGTGGAAATACGCAGTATTTT	CATSRAPPRGTGGGNTQYF
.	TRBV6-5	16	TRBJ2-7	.	TGTGCCAGCAGTTACTCCCCCGGTGGAAACTCCTACGAGCAGTACTTC	CASSYSPGGNSYEQYF
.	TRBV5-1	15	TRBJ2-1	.	TGCGCCAGCAGCGGGACCATAAGATCCTACAATGAGCAGTTCTTC	CASSGTIRSYNEQFF
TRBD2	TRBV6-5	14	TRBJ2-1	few	TGTGCCAGCAGAAAGCGGGAGCAGAGAAATGAGCAGTTCTTC	CASRKREQRNEQFF
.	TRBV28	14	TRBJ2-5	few	TGTGCCAGCAGTTCCCCCGTAGGAGTGAGGGAGCAGTACTTC	CASSSPVGVREQYF
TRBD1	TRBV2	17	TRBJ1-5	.	TGTGCCAGCAGGAGGCTAGGCGACAGGGTCTTAGGGCAGCCCCAGCATTTT	CASRRLGDRVLGQPQHF
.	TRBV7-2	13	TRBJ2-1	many	TGTGCCAGCAGCCCACTCCGATTCAATGAGCAGTTCTTC	CASSPLRFNEQFF
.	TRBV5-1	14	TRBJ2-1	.	TGCGCCAGCAGCTTGGTGATAGCAGTGGATGAGCAGTTCTTC	CASSLVIAVDEQFF
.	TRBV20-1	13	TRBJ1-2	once	TGCAGTGCTAGGCAGATTAAGATCTATGGCTACACCTTC	CSARQIKIYGYTF
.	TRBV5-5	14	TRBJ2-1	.	TGTGCCAGCAGCTGGACAGTGGCTGGAAATGAGCAGTTCTTC	CASSWTVAGNEQFF
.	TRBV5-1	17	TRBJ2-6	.	TGCGCCAGCAGCTTGTGGCCAGAAAGCTCTGGGGCCAACGTCCTGACTTTC	CASSLWPESSGANVLTF
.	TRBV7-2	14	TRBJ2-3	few	TGTGCCAGCAGCTTCCCGCCTGGCACAGATACGCAGTATTTT	CASSFPPGTDTQYF
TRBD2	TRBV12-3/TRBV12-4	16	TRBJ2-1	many	TGTGCCAGCAGAAGACTAGCGGGAGCCCCCTACAATGAGCAGTTCTTC	CASRRLAGAPYNEQFF
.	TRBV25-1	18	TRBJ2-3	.	TGTGCCAGCAGTGATCGTCGCGGGGCTAGCCCCCGGGCAGATACGCAGTATTTT	CASSDRRGASPRADTQYF
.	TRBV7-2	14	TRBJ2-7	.	TGTGCCAGCAGTCTTCGATACCGCCCCTACGAGCAGTACTTC	CASSLRYRPYEQYF
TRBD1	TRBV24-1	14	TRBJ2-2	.	TGCGCCACCAGATACGACAGGGGTGAATTCGTGCTGTTTTTT	CATRYDRGEFVLFF
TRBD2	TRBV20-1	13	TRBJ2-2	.	TGCAGTGCTAAGCGGGAGGCCACCGGGGAGCTGTTTTTT	CSAKREATGELFF
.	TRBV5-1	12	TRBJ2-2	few	TGCGCCAGCAGCTTGGGACGAGGGGAGCTGTTTTTT	CASSLGRGELFF
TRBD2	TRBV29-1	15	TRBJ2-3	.	TGCAGCGTTGGGAGGACTAGCGGGAGCATAGATACGCAGTATTTT	CSVGRTSGSIDTQYF
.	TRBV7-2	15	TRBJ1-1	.	TGTGCCAGCAGCTTAGCGACGGGGGAGGGCACTGAAGCTTTCTTT	CASSLATGEGTEAFF
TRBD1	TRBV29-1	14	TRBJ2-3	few	TGCAGCGTTTATCAGACAGGGAGCACAGATACGCAGTATTTT	CSVYQTGSTDTQYF
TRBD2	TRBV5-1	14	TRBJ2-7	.	TGCGCCAGCAGCTTCCTAGCGGAGACCTACGAGCAGTACTTC	CASSFLAETYEQYF
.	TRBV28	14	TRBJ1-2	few	TGTGCCAGCAGTTTTTCCCTCTTAGACTATGGCTACACCTTC	CASSFSLLDYGYTF
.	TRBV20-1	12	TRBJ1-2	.	TGCAGTGCTAGGAGAGAAAACTATGGCTACACCTTC	CSARRENYGYTF
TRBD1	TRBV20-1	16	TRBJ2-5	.	TGCAGTGCTACTCTCAGACAGGGAAGTAGCCAAGAGACCCAGTACTTC	CSATLRQGSSQETQYF
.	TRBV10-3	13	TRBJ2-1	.	TGTGCCATCAGTATGGGGGCAGACAATGAGCAGTTCTTC	CAISMGADNEQFF
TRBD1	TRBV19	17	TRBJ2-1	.	TGTGCCAGTTCACCCTCATCAGACAGGGGGGATTACAACGAGCAGTTCTTC	CASSPSSDRGDYNEQFF
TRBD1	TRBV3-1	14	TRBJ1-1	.	TGTGCCAGCAGCCAAGAAGGCTTACAGGGGGCGACTTTCTTT	CASSQEGLQGATFF
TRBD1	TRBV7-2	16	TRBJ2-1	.	TGTGCCAGCAGCCTCGCCTCCAGGGGGTCCTACAATGAGCAGTTCTTC	CASSLASRGSYNEQFF
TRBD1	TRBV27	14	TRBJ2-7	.	TGTGCCAGCAGTTTAGACAGGGCGGGTTCTAAGCAGTACTTC	CASSLDRAGSKQYF
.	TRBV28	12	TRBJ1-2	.	TGTGCCAGCAGGCCCTATAACTATGGCTACACCTTC	CASRPYNYGYTF
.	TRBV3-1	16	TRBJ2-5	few	TGTGCCAGCAGCCAAGATGTGGGGTTGCGCCAAGAGACCCAGTACTTC	CASSQDVGLRQETQYF
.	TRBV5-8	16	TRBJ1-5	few	TGTGCCAGCAGCTTGGGGTGGATCGGGGGATCTCAGCCCCAGCATTTT	CASSLGWIGGSQPQHF
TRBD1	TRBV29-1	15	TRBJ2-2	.	TGCAGCGTTGGGGGACAGGGTTTGGTCACCGGGGAGCTGTTTTTT	CSVGGQGLVTGELFF
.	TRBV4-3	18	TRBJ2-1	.	TGCGCCAGCAGCCAAGATACGGTAGCACTCGGCTCCTACAATGAGCAGTTCTTC	CASSQDTVALGSYNEQFF
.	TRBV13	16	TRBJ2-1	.	TGTGCCAGCAGCTTAGGACGGGCTTCCGAGGGCAATGAGCAGTTCTTC	CASSLGRASEGNEQFF
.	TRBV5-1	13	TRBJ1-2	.	TGCGCCAGCGGCCCCCGAGGGGCTGACGGCTACACCTTC	CASGPRGADGYTF
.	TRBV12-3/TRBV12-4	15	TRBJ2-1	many	TGTGCCAGCAGTCCGAGCGGAGGCTCCTACAATGAGCAGTTCTTC	CASSPSGGSYNEQFF
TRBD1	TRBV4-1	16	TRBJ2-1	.	TGCGCCAGCAGCGCCGCCGGGACAGGGCTCTACAATGAGCAGTTCTTC	CASSAAGTGLYNEQFF
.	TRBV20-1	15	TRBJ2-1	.	TGCAGTGCTATTCAGAGGAGGGAGGTATGGGATGAGCAGTTCTTC	CSAIQRREVWDEQFF
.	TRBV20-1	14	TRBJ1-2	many	TGCAGTGCTAGGAGGGCCGTGGAGGCCCATGGCTACACCTTC	CSARRAVEAHGYTF
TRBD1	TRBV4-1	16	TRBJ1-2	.	TGCGCCAGCAGCCGTGTCCCGGGACAGGGGAACTATGGCTGCACCTTC	CASSRVPGQGNYGCTF
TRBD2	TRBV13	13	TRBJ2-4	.	TGTGCCAGCAGCTTACTCCGGGCCGGGGGGCAGTACTTC	CASSLLRAGGQYF
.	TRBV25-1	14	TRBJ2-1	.	TGTGCCAGCAGTGGGCAATGGGGTGTCAATGAGCAGTTCTTC	CASSGQWGVNEQFF
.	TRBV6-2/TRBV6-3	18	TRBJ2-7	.	TGTGCCAGCAGTTACTCAAGCCGGGACATCGGGCGTATCTACGAGCAGTACTTC	CASSYSSRDIGRIYEQYF
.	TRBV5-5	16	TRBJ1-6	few	TGTGCCAGCAGCTTTGTCCACGCAGGGGATGATTCACCCCTCCACTTT	CASSFVHAGDDSPLHF
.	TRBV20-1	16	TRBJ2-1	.	TGCAGTGCTAGAGATGAGCGAGCATACTCCTACAATGAGCAGTTCTTC	CSARDERAYSYNEQFF